Below are 32 T cell receptor beta chains sequenced from a single sample in a study of T cells in Graves' hyperthyroidism and ophthalmopathy. Amplified regions were TCR beta CDR3 sequences from RNA transcripts. HTBI primers were employed in a first-round RT-PCR of the TCR CDR3. One entry per CDR3 protein results from TCRdb running MiXCR on the multiplex PCR reads. Counted here are fewer than 450,000 distinct CDR3 sequences, nearly 15% occurring once; the ten biggest clones make up approximately 20%. Sequenced: blood. The source of these receptors is an older woman with Graves' ophthalmopathy.

This clonotype was observed at least ten times. The rearrangement uses TRBV7-2 and TRBJ2-1; D not certain. V lost 1 base, J lost 9 bases, and 10 bases lay in between. From germline, CDR1 is SGHTA and CDR2 FQGNSA. The CDR3 is made up of 13 amino acids. CDR3 bases: TGTGCCAGCAGCTTAGGGTGGAGAGGTGAGCAGTTCTTC. Amino acids: CASSLGWRGEQFF.

This clonotype was recorded a few times. This chain joins TRBV10-3 and TRBJ2-4; the match to TRBD1 covers 9 bases. Losses at the gene ends were 6 bases for V and 7 bases for J; bases not matched to a gene: 7. The V gene's germline CDR1 is ENHRY and CDR2 SYGVKD. This CDR3 region has 14 residues. Here the CDR3 DNA reads TGTGCCATCAGCAAGGGACAGGGCACGAACATTCAGTACTTC. This translates into CAISKGQGTNIQYF.

In this sample, this clonotype turned up many times. The rearrangement uses TRBV2 and TRBJ2-1; D remains unclear. The CDR3 loop spans 12 amino acids. Trimming removed 6 bases at V and 4 bases at J, with 7 bases between. CDR1 and CDR2 from the germline V gene are SNHLY and FYNNEI. The CDR3 spells CASSDLYNEQFF. The CDR3 nucleotides read TGTGCCAGCAGCGACTTATACAATGAGCAGTTCTTC.

This clonotype was observed a handful of times. The chain uses TRBV28 and TRBJ1-2; TRBD1 matches 9 bases. The CDR3 totals 16 residues. The ends lost 6 bases at V and 3 bases at J; junction bases unmatched: 11. Germline V CDR1 and CDR2: MDHEN, SYDVKM. This CDR3 is CASRGDRGAEDYGYTF. CDR3 DNA: TGTGCCAGCAGGGGCGACAGGGGGGCAGAAGACTATGGCTACACCTTC.

This clonotype was observed a few times. The rearrangement joins TRBV6-1 to TRBJ2-7; D not resolved. This CDR3 has 16 amino acids. V was cut by 7 bases and J by 2 bases, with 21 bases left in between. Germline V gene lookup returns CDR1 MNHNS and CDR2 SASEGT. The CDR3 DNA reads as TGTGCCAGCATTTCTGCCCCCATGTCTCTGGCCTACGAGCAGTACTTC. The encoded protein is CASISAPMSLAYEQYF.

V gene TRBV9 combines with J gene TRBJ2-5, with 10 bases identical to TRBD2. Germline-derived CDR1 and CDR2 are SGDLS and YYNGEE. This CDR3 region has 17 residues. J gave up 5 bases and V 0 bases, and 10 bases lay outside the gene matches. The CDR3 DNA is TGTGCCAGCAGCGTAGCTCCAGCGGGAGGGAGAGGGGAGACCCAGTACTTC. Encoded protein: CASSVAPAGGRGETQYF.

This clonotype showed up just a few times. The chain carries TRBV6-1 and TRBJ2-1, with unresolved D. The germline gives CDR1 MNHNS, CDR2 SASEGT. V was trimmed by 5 bases and J by 3 bases, leaving 11 bases between them. The CDR3 sequence is 14 residues long. In nucleotides, the CDR3 is TGTGCCAGCAGTAGAGACGGATTCTACAATGAGCAGTTCTTC. Protein product: CASSRDGFYNEQFF.

This clonotype was seen just once. The chain links TRBV30 to TRBJ1-5; D possibly corresponds to TRBD1 (5 bases). This CDR3 comprises 13 residues. V lost 5 bases and J 3 bases, leaving 11 bases between the germline ends. Germline V CDR1 and CDR2: GTSNPN, SVGIG (reference sequence). The CDR3 region has the DNA TGTGCCTGGGATAGGGGAGACAATCAGCCCCAGCATTTT. The encoded protein is CAWDRGDNQPQHF. Together with reference TRBV30 and TRBJ1-5, the CDR3 gives the full variable domain: SQTIHQWPATLVQPVGSPLSLECTVEGTSNPNLYWYRQAAGRGLQLLFYSVGIGQISSEVPQNLSASRPQDRQFILSSKKLLLSDSGFYLCAWDRGDNQPQHFGDGTRLSIL.

The table lists this clonotype with many counts. The chain uses TRBV7-8 and TRBJ1-5; 10 positions match TRBD1. The CDR3 spans 19 residues. V trimming: 5 bases; J trimming: 0 bases; junction bases outside the gene matches: 13. CDR1 and CDR2 (germline): SGHVS, FQNEAQ. The CDR3 region has the DNA TGTGCCAGCAGCCAGAAGGTGGGGGACAGGGGATTTAGCAATCAGCCCCAGCATTTT. Amino acid sequence: CASSQKVGDRGFSNQPQHF.

This clonotype occurred a few times. The rearrangement uses TRBV20-1 and TRBJ2-1; D perhaps matches TRBD1 (6 bases). This CDR3 comprises 15 residues. Per germline, CDR1 DFQATT and CDR2 SNEGSKA (reference sequence). Trimming shortened V by 2 bases and J by 2 bases, and 13 bases separated the two germline ends. This CDR3 reads CSARPEDRPYNEQFF. The DNA for the CDR3 is TGCAGTGCTAGACCTGAGGACAGACCCTACAATGAGCAGTTCTTC.

The chain joins TRBV9 to TRBJ1-3; weak D call: TRBD1 (5 bases). Trimming left V 4 bases short and J 0 bases short, with 11 bases between. Germline CDR1 reads SGDLS; CDR2 reads YYNGEE. The CDR3 sequence is 15 residues long. This CDR3 reads CASSSGRISGNTIYF. For the CDR3, the DNA is TGTGCCAGCAGCTCAGGGCGGATCTCTGGAAACACCATATATTTT.

This clonotype was counted between two and nine times. The gene calls are TRBV6-1 and TRBJ2-5, with 9 bases fitting TRBD2. CDR1 MNHNS and CDR2 SASEGT come from the germline V gene. This CDR3 region has 16 residues. CDR3 sequence reads: CDPATAGGQGSETQYF. In DNA form, the CDR3 reads TGTGATCCGGCAACGGCGGGAGGGCAGGGGTCGGAGACCCAGTACTTC.

Many counts were recorded for this clonotype. This rearrangement joins TRBV20-1 to TRBJ2-1, with TRBD2 matching 11 bases. The CDR3 covers 17 residues. The V segment lost 1 base and the J segment 0 bases; nucleotides outside the gene matches: 5. Per the germline V gene, CDR1 is DFQATT and CDR2 is SNEGSKA (reference sequence). CDR3 loop: CSARGSGRASSYNEQFF. The CDR3 DNA is TGCAGTGCTAGAGGTAGCGGGAGGGCAAGCTCCTACAATGAGCAGTTCTTC.

This clonotype was counted between two and nine times. A much larger clone lies a single base off, so this may be a read error. The chain employs TRBV28 and TRBJ2-1; the match to TRBD2 covers 8 bases. The tail of the sequence fits TRBJ2-7 better, so the J call may be wrong. From germline, CDR1 is MDHEN and CDR2 SYDVKM. The CDR3 runs to 15 residues. The CDR3 DNA sequence: TGTGCCAGCCACGGAAAAAGCGGGAGCGGTAATGAGCAGTACTTC. Amino acid sequence: CASHGKSGSGNEQYF.

In its sample, this clonotype was seen many times. The gene calls are TRBV29-1 and TRBJ2-7, with TRBD2 identical over 10 bases. This CDR3 is 13 amino acids long. Germline V CDR1 and CDR2: SQVTM, ANQGSEA. The junction had 3 bases not matched to a gene; V was cut back by 4 bases and J by 3 bases. The CDR3 region has the DNA TGCAGCGTTGCACTAGCGGGACGCTACGAGCAGTACTTC. It translates to CSVALAGRYEQYF.

This clonotype was detected only a few times. This sequence joins TRBV28 and TRBJ2-3; no clear D gene. V was pared by 3 bases and J by 6 bases, with 19 bases between. The germline gives CDR1 MDHEN, CDR2 SYDVKM. The CDR3 loop spans 16 amino acids. This CDR3 is CASSFWGRSGWDTQYF. The CDR3 DNA is TGTGCCAGCAGTTTTTGGGGAAGGAGTGGTTGGGATACGCAGTATTTT.

This clonotype was counted at least ten times. The chain recombines TRBV5-1 with TRBJ2-1; unclear D gene. The length of the CDR3 is 16 residues. Germline CDR1 SGHRS, CDR2 YFSETQ. The V and J ends lost 5 bases and 7 bases respectively, with 22 bases between them. CDR3 coding DNA: TGCGCCAGCAGGGACCCGGTGACGGGTCAGACTAATGAGCAGTTCTTC. Translating gives CASRDPVTGQTNEQFF.

To note about this clonotype: Possible read error: a much larger clone is one base away. V is TRBV20-1 and J is TRBJ2-1, with TRBD2 matching 8 bases. The J call may be in error: the DNA end matches TRBJ2-7 better. The CDR3 runs 15 residues. CDR1 DFQATT and CDR2 SNEGSKA come from the germline V gene (reference sequence). For the CDR3, the DNA is TGCAGTGCTCAACCACCCGTAGCGGGAAGGAATGAGCAGTACTTC. Translated, it gives CSAQPPVAGRNEQYF.

This clonotype was counted at least ten times. J is TRBJ2-7 and V is TRBV6-5; D is possibly TRBD1 (5 bases). Germline lookup yields CDR1 MNHEY and CDR2 SVGAGI. This CDR3 region has 15 residues. V was cut by 6 bases and J by 3 bases, with 18 bases left in between. The CDR3 nucleotides are TGTGCCAGCAGGGTCAGGGAACTGGATCTCTACGAGCAGTACTTC. Translating it yields CASRVRELDLYEQYF.

This rearrangement joins TRBV4-1 to TRBJ1-2; D possibly corresponds to TRBD1 (5 bases). Deletions cut 4 bases from V and 4 bases from J, with 10 bases between. This CDR3 has 13 residues. CDR1 is MGHRA, CDR2 YSYEKL, per germline. The CDR3 loop is CASSLQDSYGYTF. For the CDR3, the DNA is TGCGCCAGCAGCCTACAGGACTCCTATGGCTACACCTTC.

Worth noting for this clonotype: Given a much more abundant clone one base away, this may be a read error. The V gene is TRBV19, the J gene TRBJ2-1, with TRBD2 matching over 9 bases. The germline V gene encodes CDR1 LNHDA and CDR2 SQIVND (reference sequence). The CDR3 runs to 17 residues. V shed 6 bases and J 7 bases; nucleotides not matched to a gene: 16. As DNA, the CDR3 is TGTGCCAGTAGGAATAGCGGGAGCGGGAACTCGGGGAATGAGCAGTTCTTC. This codes for CASRNSGSGNSGNEQFF.

The chain couples TRBV28 to TRBJ2-2, with 13 positions matching TRBD2. Germline trimming cut 3 bases from V and 8 bases from J; bases unmatched to any gene: 3. The CDR3 has 15 amino acids. The germline V gene encodes CDR1 MDHEN and CDR2 SYDVKM. The CDR3 loop is CASSFTSGRAGELFF. The CDR3, as DNA: TGTGCCAGCAGTTTTACTAGCGGGAGGGCGGGGGAGCTGTTTTTT.

In this sample, this clonotype turned up many times. The chain couples TRBV5-1 to TRBJ2-1; 9 bases align to TRBD1. Looked up from germline, CDR1 is SGHRS and CDR2 is YFSETQ. With V trimmed by 1 base and J by 6 bases, 5 bases remained unmatched. The CDR3 is made up of 15 amino acids. CDR3 coding DNA: TGCGCCAGCAGCTTGATGGGGACAGGGCCCAATGAGCAGTTCTTC. Translated, it gives CASSLMGTGPNEQFF.

The rearrangement links TRBV28 to TRBJ1-2; D is uncertain. Trimming cost V 5 bases and J 1 base, with 14 bases left between them. Germline CDR1 is MDHEN and CDR2 is SYDVKM. The CDR3 runs 15 residues. DNA of the CDR3: TGTGCCAGCAGTCTCGGCGGACGGAATAACTATGGCTACACCTTC. Its protein product is CASSLGGRNNYGYTF.

This clonotype has a count of ten or more. The chain carries TRBV5-1 and TRBJ1-5; D ambiguous. The germline V gene has CDR1 SGHRS and CDR2 YFSETQ. Trimming pared 0 bases from V and 2 bases from J, leaving 12 bases between. This CDR3 comprises 16 residues. The CDR3, as DNA: TGCGCCAGCAGCTTGGCGGGAGGAGATGGCAATCAGCCCCAGCATTTT. As protein: CASSLAGGDGNQPQHF.

This clonotype has a count of ten or more. CDR3 sequence reads: CASSNRDRLPGPSGANVLTF. The CDR3 nucleotides read TGTGCCAGCAGTAACCGGGACAGGCTGCCAGGACCTTCTGGGGCCAACGTCCTGACTTTC. The J gene is TRBJ2-6, the V gene TRBV27; 8 bases are shared with TRBD1. This CDR3 region has 20 residues. With 5 bases clipped from V and 1 base from J, the junction kept 16 bases outside the gene matches. Germline V gene lookup returns CDR1 MNHEY and CDR2 SMNVEV (reference sequence).

This clonotype was seen a few times. The chain recombines TRBV12-3 or TRBV12-4 with TRBJ2-2; D gene unclear. The CDR3 totals 14 residues. Trimming shortened V by 5 bases and J by 0 bases, and 7 bases separated the two germline ends. The CDR3, as DNA: TGTGCCAGCAGTATATCCGCGAACACCGGGGAGCTGTTTTTT. Translating it yields CASSISANTGELFF.

This clonotype was observed many times. The gene calls are TRBV20-1 and TRBJ2-1; D is uncertain. Germline CDR1 and CDR2: DFQATT and SNEGSKA (reference sequence). The CDR3 is 15 amino acids. Trimming removed 1 base at V and 2 bases at J, with 12 bases between. CDR3 nucleotides: TGCAGTGCTAGAGTTGGGGTGGGGACCTACAATGAGCAGTTCTTC. Translating it yields CSARVGVGTYNEQFF.

This clonotype occurred a few times. The genes are TRBV19 and TRBJ1-2; 8 positions match TRBD1. The J segment lost 5 bases and the V segment lost 3 bases, leaving 8 bases of the junction unmatched. The CDR3 has 15 residues. Germline V gene lookup returns CDR1 LNHDA and CDR2 SQIVND (reference sequence). The CDR3 bases are TGTGCCAGTAGTATGGCCAGGGGGCAGCGATATGGCTACACCTTC. Translated: CASSMARGQRYGYTF.

This clonotype was seen ten or more times. CDR3 sequence: CASSTRQAVGYTF. The CDR3 DNA sequence: TGTGCCAGCAGCACCCGACAGGCGGTTGGCTACACCTTC. The V gene is TRBV11-2, the J gene TRBJ1-2; TRBD1 is a possible D gene (6 bases). Germline V gene data show CDR1 as SGHAT and CDR2 as FQNNGV. V lost 5 bases and J lost 7, with 14 bases in between. The CDR3 is made up of 13 amino acids.

This clonotype occurred a few times. The rearrangement links TRBV4-1 to TRBJ2-7, with D tentatively TRBD1 (6 bases). Germline-derived CDR1 and CDR2 are MGHRA and YSYEKL. The V end lost 3 bases, the J end lost 5 bases, and 17 bases lay between the germline ends. There are 15 residues in the CDR3. The CDR3 loop is CASSQPGTRNNEQYF. The CDR3 DNA follows: TGCGCCAGCAGCCAGCCCGGGACAAGGAACAACGAGCAGTACTTC.

This clonotype has a count of ten or more. The V call is TRBV24-1, the J call TRBJ2-1, with TRBD2 matching 9 bases. The CDR3 loop spans 16 amino acids. Germline V gene lookup returns CDR1 KGHDR and CDR2 SFDVKD. V was pared by 4 bases and J by 5 bases, with 8 bases of the junction left unmatched. The CDR3 coding sequence is TGTGCCACCAGTGACTCCCTGACTAGCGGTAACAATGAGCAGTTCTTC. Amino acids: CATSDSLTSGNNEQFF.